This T cell receptor beta chain derives from a study of T cells in Graves' hyperthyroidism and ophthalmopathy. Study-wide results and limits: A 13 V-J signature model discriminated ophthalmopathy versus stable hyperthyroidism.

PBMCs stemmed from 10 ml fresh peripheral blood. Worth noting for this clonotype: Its antigen is as yet unknown.

Authors of the study amplified TCR beta CDR3 regions from RNA transcripts. A set of HTBI primers served as the primers for a first-round RT-PCR of the TCR CDR3. TCRdb re-derived calls from the multiplex PCR reads in MiXCR, one entry per CDR3 protein. Of around 700,000 distinct CDR3 sequences detected, around 20% appear once; the ten largest clones hold 15% to 20%. V was clipped by 6 bases and J by 0 bases; unmatched bases: 11. The germline V gene has CDR1 SGHKS and CDR2 YYEKEE (reference sequence). The CDR3 length is 16 residues. The receptor was derived from a woman in her forties or fifties with Graves' hyperthyroidism that later progressed to Graves' ophthalmopathy. The chain combines TRBV5-5 with TRBJ1-2; 7 bases are shared with TRBD1. The specimen sequenced was blood. The CDR3 protein is CASTEGTALANYGYTF. The CDR3 DNA reads as TGTGCCAGCACCGAAGGGACAGCTCTTGCTAACTATGGCTACACCTTC. The whole variable domain, remainder taken from reference TRBV5-5 and TRBJ1-2, is DAGVTQSPTHLIKTRGQQVTLRCSPISGHKSVSWYQQVLGQGPQFIFQYYEKEERGRGNFPDRFSARQFPNYSSELNVNALLLGDSALYLCASTEGTALANYGYTFGSGTRLTVV.